These 7 T cell receptor beta chains came from one sample sequenced in a study of graft-versus-host responses after intestinal transplantation. These receptors lack a known antigen. Sequenced by immunoSEQ multiplex PCR; TCRdb stores in-frame clones only, minus some. The sample consists of more than 65,000 clones, roughly 89% of them appearing once. Sequencing used unstimulated CD4+ T cells sorted from spleen or lymph node cells, obtained before intestinal transplant. All receptors derive from a human donor who received an intestinal transplant.

The gene calls are TRBV5-4 and TRBJ2-1; TRBD2 matches at 10 bases. Unmatched junction bases numbered 4, after V lost 0 bases and J lost 4 bases. This CDR3 spans 16 amino acids. Germline CDR1 reads SGHNT; CDR2 reads YYREEE (reference sequence). CDR3 sequence: CASSLGLAGPYNEQFF. CDR3 DNA sequence: TGTGCCAGCAGCTTGGGACTAGCGGGTCCATACAATGAGCAGTTCTTC.

The gene calls are TRBV6-5 and TRBJ2-1; D call uncertain. V was pared by 2 bases and J by 0 bases, with 8 bases between. CDR3 length: 15 residues. Germline CDR1 is MNHEY and CDR2 is SVGAGI. The CDR3 sequence: CASSYSRSSYNEQFF. The DNA of the CDR3 is TGTGCCAGCAGTTACAGCCGATCCTCCTACAATGAGCAGTTCTTC.

The gene calls are TRBV28 and TRBJ2-2, with D hard to call. This CDR3 has 16 residues. Germline V lookup: CDR1 MDHEN, CDR2 SYDVKM. V lost 4 bases and J 0 bases, leaving 12 bases between the germline ends. The CDR3 DNA follows: TGTGCCAGCAGTTCACGACTGTTGGCGAACACCGGGGAGCTGTTTTTT. Its translation: CASSSRLLANTGELFF. The complete variable domain, with remaining parts taken from reference TRBV28 and TRBJ2-2, reads DVKVTQSSRYLVKRTGEKVFLECVQDMDHENMFWYRQDPGLGLRLIYFSYDVKMKEKGDIPEGYSVSREKKERFSLILESASTNQTSMYLCASSSRLLANTGELFFGEGSRLTVL.

This clone occurred once. The rearrangement joins TRBV5-1 to TRBJ2-7; TRBD1 agrees at 9 bases. The CDR3 loop spans 18 amino acids. The germline CDR1 and CDR2 sequences are SGHRS and YFSETQ. J lost 6 bases, V lost 4 bases, and 20 bases had no gene match. The CDR3 spells CASSLNIGTGSSRGEQYF. CDR3 bases: TGCGCCAGCAGCCTAAATATCGGGACAGGGTCATCCCGGGGCGAGCAGTACTTC.

The genes are TRBV6-1 and TRBJ2-5; tentative D call: TRBD1 (5 bases). The CDR3 runs 13 residues. The V and J ends lost 3 bases and 4 bases respectively, with 9 bases between them. Germline values: CDR1 MNHNS, CDR2 SASEGT. The CDR3 nucleotides read TGTGCCAGCAGTGAGCTAGGGGTAGAGACCCAGTACTTC. Translating it yields CASSELGVETQYF.

CDR3 bases: TGTGCCATCAGTGCTCCCTTGGGTCGGGAGCCCCACGATACGCAGTATTTT. As protein: CAISAPLGREPHDTQYF. V and J are TRBV10-3 and TRBJ2-3; perhaps TRBD2 as D (6 bases). This CDR3 comprises 17 residues. Germline V CDR1 and CDR2: ENHRY, SYGVKD. Trimming removed 4 bases at V and 6 bases at J, with 23 bases between.

This clone was observed a handful of times. V usage is TRBV10-1 and J usage is TRBJ2-7, with 10 bases that match TRBD2. Germline CDR1 is WNHNN and CDR2 is SYGVQD (reference sequence). The CDR3 consists of 14 residues. V was pared by 4 bases and J by 0 bases, with 0 bases of the junction left unmatched. CDR3 bases: TGCGCCAGCAGTGGGACTAGCGGCTCCTACGAGCAGTACTTC. Encoded protein: CASSGTSGSYEQYF.